This entry features one T cell receptor (beta chain) sequence. Its antigen is as yet unknown. This specimen belongs to a study of beta chain features in type 1 diabetes. Across the study: The patient and healthy donor groups were comparable for age, gender and cell yields. Sorted cells numbering around 100,000,000 were examined across all samples. General study points: VDJ junctions from type 1 diabetes patients carried fewer insertions and larger deletions.

Expressed TCRB transcripts were sequenced because the isolated RNA had all been reverse transcribed beforehand. Using immunoSEQ multiplex PCR, the repertoire was profiled, and TCRdb retains in-frame clones only, with some absent. The sample consists of under 450,000 clones, over 11% of them appearing once. Using CD45RO/CCR7/CD25/CD127/CD95/CD27, CD4+ naive, central memory, regulatory and stem cell-like memory cells were sorted. The CDR3 has 14 amino acids. Germline V gives CDR1 GTSNPN, CDR2 SVGIG (reference sequence). Trimming removed 1 base at V and 12 bases at J, with 16 bases between. The TCR was taken from a man in his thirties or forties in good health. The V gene is TRBV30, the J gene TRBJ1-6, with D uncertain. What was sequenced was naive CD4+ T cells from blood. The CDR3 spells CAWSDRGRLRPLHF. The CDR3 DNA follows: TGTGCCTGGAGTGACCGAGGGAGATTAAGACCCCTCCACTTT.